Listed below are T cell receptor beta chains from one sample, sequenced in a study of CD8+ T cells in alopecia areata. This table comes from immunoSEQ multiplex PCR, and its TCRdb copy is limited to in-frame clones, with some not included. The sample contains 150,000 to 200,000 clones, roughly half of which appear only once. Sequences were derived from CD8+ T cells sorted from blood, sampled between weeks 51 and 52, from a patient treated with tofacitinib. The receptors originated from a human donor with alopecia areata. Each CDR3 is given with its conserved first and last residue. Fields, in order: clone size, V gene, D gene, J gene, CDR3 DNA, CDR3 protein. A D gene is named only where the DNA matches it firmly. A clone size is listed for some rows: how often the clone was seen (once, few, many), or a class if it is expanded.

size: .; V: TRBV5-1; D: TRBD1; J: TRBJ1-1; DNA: TGCGCCAGCAGCTACAAAACAGGGGACACTGAAGCTTTCTTT; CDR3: CASSYKTGDTEAFF
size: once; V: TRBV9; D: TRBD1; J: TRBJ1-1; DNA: TGTGCCAGCAGCGCCGACAGGGGGAACACTGAAGCTTTCTTT; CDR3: CASSADRGNTEAFF
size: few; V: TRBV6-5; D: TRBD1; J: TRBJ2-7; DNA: TGTGCCAGCAGTTACCGGGGACAGGGGCGATACGAGCAGTACTTC; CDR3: CASSYRGQGRYEQYF
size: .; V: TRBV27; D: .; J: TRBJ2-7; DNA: TGTGCCAGCAGTTTATCTACAGGGAAATCCTACGAGCAGTACTTC; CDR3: CASSLSTGKSYEQYF
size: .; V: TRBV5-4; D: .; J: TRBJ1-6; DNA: TGTGCCAGCAGCTTGGGGGGGCCTTCAGGGACAAATAATTCACCCCTCCACTTT; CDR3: CASSLGGPSGTNNSPLHF
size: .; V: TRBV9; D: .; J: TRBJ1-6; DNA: TGTGCCAGCAGCGAGGGGAGGGCCTATAATTCACCCCTCCACTTT; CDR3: CASSEGRAYNSPLHF
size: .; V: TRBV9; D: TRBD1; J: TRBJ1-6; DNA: TGTGCCAGCAGCGCGAGACAGGGACTAAATTCACCCCTCCACTTT; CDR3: CASSARQGLNSPLHF
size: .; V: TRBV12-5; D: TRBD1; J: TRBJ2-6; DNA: TGTGCTAGTGGTTTTAGGGGGCCTGGGGCCAACGTCCTGACTTTC; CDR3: CASGFRGPGANVLTF
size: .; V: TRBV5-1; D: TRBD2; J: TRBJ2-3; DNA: TGCGCCAGCAGCTTGCCCCCTAGCGGGGGAGCAGATACGCAGTATTTT; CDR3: CASSLPPSGGADTQYF
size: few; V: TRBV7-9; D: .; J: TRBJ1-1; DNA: TGTGCCAGCAGCCCGACGGGAGGGGAACCGGACACTGAAGCTTTCTTT; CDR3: CASSPTGGEPDTEAFF
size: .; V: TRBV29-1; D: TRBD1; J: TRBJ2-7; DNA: TGCAGCGTTGAATCAGGGACAGCTGCCTACGAGCAGTACTTC; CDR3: CSVESGTAAYEQYF
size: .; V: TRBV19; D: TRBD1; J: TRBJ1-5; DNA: TGTGCCAGTGGGACAGGGAACGGGGTTGGCAATCAGCCCCAGCATTTT; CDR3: CASGTGNGVGNQPQHF
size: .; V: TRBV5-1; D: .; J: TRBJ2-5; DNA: TGCGCCAGCAGCTTGGTGGAGACCCAGTACTTC; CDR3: CASSLVETQYF
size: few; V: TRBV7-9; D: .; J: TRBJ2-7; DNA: TGTGCCAGCAGCTTAGGTCCCGAGCAGTACTTC; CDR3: CASSLGPEQYF
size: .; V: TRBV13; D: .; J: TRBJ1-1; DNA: TGTGCCAGCAGCTTAGGCCAGTTAATGAACACTGAAGCTTTCTTT; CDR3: CASSLGQLMNTEAFF
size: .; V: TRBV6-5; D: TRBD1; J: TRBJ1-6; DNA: TGTGCCAGCCAAGGGGACAGCGGATCACCCCTCCACTTT; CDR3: CASQGDSGSPLHF
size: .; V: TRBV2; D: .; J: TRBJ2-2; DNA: TGTGCCACCCCGTTGGGGACCGGGGAGCTGTTTTTT; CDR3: CATPLGTGELFF
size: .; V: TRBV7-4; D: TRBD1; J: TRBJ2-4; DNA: TGTGCCAGCAGCCCGCGGGACAGGGGTGACATTCAGTACTTC; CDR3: CASSPRDRGDIQYF
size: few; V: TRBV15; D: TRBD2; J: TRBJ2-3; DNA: TGTGCCACCAGCAGATCCAGGACTAGCGGGGGGAAAACGCAGTATTTT; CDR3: CATSRSRTSGGKTQYF
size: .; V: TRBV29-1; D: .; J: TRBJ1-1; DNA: TGCAGCGTCCGGGGCACCCCCCTCGGAAACACTGAAGCTTTCTTT; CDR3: CSVRGTPLGNTEAFF
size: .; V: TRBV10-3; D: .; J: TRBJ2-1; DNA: TGTGCCATCAGTGAAACAGCCAATGAGCAGTTCTTC; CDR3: CAISETANEQFF
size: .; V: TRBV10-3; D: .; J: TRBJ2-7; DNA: TGTGCCATCAGTGACCCTCCCCGGTCGGACAACGAGCAGTACTTC; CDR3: CAISDPPRSDNEQYF
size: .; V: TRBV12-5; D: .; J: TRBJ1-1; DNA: TGTGCTAGTGGTTTGGTGGACGTGGGGGACACTGAAGCTTTCTTT; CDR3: CASGLVDVGDTEAFF
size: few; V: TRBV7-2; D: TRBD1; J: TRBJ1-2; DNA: TGTGCCATGCAGGGGGCGCCTAAAAATGGCTACACCTTC; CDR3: CAMQGAPKNGYTF
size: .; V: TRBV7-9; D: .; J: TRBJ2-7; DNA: TGTGCCAGCAGCTTCCTCGACAGCCCCTACGAGCAGTACTTC; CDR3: CASSFLDSPYEQYF
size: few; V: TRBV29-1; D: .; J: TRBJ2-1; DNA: TGCAGCTCACGCTGGGTGGGTGAGCAGTTCTTC; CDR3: CSSRWVGEQFF
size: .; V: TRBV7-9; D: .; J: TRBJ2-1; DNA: TGTGCCAGCAGCTATGGGGGGGGCCCCAATGAGCAGTTCTTC; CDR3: CASSYGGGPNEQFF
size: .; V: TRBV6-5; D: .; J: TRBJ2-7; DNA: TGTGCCAGCAGTTACTGGGGAGTAACCTACGAGCAGTACTTC; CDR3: CASSYWGVTYEQYF
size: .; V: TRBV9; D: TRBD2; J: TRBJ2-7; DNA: TGTGCCAGCAGCCCCGGGACTAGTGCTGCCTACGAGCAGTACTTC; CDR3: CASSPGTSAAYEQYF
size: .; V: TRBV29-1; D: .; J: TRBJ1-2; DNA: TGCAGCGTTCATCATACGGGTGGCTACACCTTC; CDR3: CSVHHTGGYTF
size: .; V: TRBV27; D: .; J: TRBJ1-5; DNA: TGTGCCAGCAGTTTTGGGGGAGGACAGCCCCAGCATTTT; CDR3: CASSFGGGQPQHF
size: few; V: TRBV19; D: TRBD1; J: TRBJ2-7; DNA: TGTGCCAGTAGTATCGTTCAGGGGGCTGGGGACGAGCAGTACTTC; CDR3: CASSIVQGAGDEQYF
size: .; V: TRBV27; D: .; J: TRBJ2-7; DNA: TGTGCCAGCAGTTTGATGGGGCAGGCCTACGAGCAGTACTTC; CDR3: CASSLMGQAYEQYF
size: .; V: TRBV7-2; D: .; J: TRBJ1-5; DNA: TGTGCCAGCAGCTTTGGGCAGTATAGCAATCAGCCCCAGCATTTT; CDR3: CASSFGQYSNQPQHF
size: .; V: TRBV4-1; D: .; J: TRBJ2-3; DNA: TGCGCCAGCAGCCAAGATTTCGGGGGTGGGGCAGATACGCAGTATTTT; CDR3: CASSQDFGGGADTQYF
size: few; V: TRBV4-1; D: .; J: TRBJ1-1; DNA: TGCGCCAGCAGCCAAGATCTAGGGGCGGGGGGTTACACTGAAGCTTTCTTT; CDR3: CASSQDLGAGGYTEAFF
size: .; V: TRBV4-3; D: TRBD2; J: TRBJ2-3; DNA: TGCGCCAGCAGCCAAGATCGGGGGGGCGCAGATACGCAGTATTTT; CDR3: CASSQDRGGADTQYF
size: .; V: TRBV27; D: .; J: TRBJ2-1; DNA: TGTGCCAGCAGTCCATGGGCGGGGTTGGGCGACAATGAGCAGTTCTTC; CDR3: CASSPWAGLGDNEQFF
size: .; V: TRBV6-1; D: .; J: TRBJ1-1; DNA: TGTGCCAGCAGTGAAGTATCGGTGAACACTGAAGCTTTCTTT; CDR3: CASSEVSVNTEAFF
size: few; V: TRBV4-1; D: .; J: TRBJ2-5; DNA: TGCGCCAGCAGCCTCACGCCAGGGGACCAAGAGACCCAGTACTTC; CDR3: CASSLTPGDQETQYF
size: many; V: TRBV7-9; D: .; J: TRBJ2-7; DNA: TGTGCCAGCAGCTTACAGACTTCCTACGAGCAGTACTTC; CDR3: CASSLQTSYEQYF
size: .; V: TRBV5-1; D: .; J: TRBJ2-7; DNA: TGCGCCAGCAGCTCGACAACTTCCTACGAGCAGTACTTC; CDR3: CASSSTTSYEQYF
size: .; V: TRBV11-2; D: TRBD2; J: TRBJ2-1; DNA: TGTGCCAGCAGCCTGTTGAACGGGGGGGCAACAAATGAGCAGTTCTTC; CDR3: CASSLLNGGATNEQFF
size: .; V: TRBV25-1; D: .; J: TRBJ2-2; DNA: TGTGCCAGCAGTCCAGGGACCGGGGAGCTGTTTTTT; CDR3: CASSPGTGELFF
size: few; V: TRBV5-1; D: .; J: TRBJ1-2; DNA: TGCGCCAGCAGCTTCGGACTCAGCTCCTCCTATGGCTACACCTTC; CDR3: CASSFGLSSSYGYTF
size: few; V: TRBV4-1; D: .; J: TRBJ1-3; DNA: TGCGCCAGCAGCCATATTACAGAGGACACCATATATTTT; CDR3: CASSHITEDTIYF
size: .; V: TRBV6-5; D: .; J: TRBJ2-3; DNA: TGTGCCAGCAAATCCTCGTGGGAGGGCACAGATACGCAGTATTTT; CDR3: CASKSSWEGTDTQYF